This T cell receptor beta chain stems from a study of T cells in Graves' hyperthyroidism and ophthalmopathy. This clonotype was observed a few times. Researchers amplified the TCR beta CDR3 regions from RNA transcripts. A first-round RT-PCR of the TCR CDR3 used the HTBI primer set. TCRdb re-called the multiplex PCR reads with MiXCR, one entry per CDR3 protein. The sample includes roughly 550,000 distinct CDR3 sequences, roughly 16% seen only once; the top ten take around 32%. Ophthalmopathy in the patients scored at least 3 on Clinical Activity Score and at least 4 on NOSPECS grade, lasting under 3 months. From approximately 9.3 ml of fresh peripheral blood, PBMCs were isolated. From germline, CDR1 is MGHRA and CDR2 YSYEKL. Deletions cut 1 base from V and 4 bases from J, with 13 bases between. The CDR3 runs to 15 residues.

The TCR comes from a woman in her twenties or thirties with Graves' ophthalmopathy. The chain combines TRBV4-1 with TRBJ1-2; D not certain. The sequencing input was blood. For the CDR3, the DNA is TGCGCCAGCAGCCAAGTAGTACAGAACTCCTATGGCTACACCTTC. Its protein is CASSQVVQNSYGYTF.